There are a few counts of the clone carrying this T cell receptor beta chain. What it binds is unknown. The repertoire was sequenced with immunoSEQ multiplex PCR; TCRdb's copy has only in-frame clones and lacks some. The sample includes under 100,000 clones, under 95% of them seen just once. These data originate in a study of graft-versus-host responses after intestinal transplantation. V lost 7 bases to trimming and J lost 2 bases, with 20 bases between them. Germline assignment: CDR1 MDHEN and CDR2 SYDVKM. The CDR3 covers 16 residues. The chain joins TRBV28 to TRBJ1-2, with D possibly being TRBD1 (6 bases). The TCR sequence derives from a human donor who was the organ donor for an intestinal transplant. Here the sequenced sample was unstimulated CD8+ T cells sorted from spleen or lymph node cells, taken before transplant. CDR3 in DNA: TGTGCCAGCACCTTTCCTTCCACCGGACAGAACTATGGCTACACCTTC. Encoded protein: CASTFPSTGQNYGYTF.